Below, 3 T cell receptor beta chains from the same sample are listed, as sequenced in a study of cytomegalovirus exposure and HLA in healthy donors (dated by TCRdb to 2015 to 2018). Library prep was done by the immunoSEQ multiplex PCR assay. The multiplex PCR relied on a mix of 60 forward primers for TCR Vbeta segments and 13 reverse primers for TCR Jbeta segments. TCRdb took this table from immuneACCESS and kept in-frame rearrangements with V and J called. Such tables lack part of the clones; where checked against another copy, unresolved V genes explain under half of the gap, and the rest is unexplained. In this sample the table shows about 100,000 clones, more than 65% of which occur a single time. The top ten clones comprise more than 2% of the sample. The sample consisted of PBMCs. These receptors were obtained from a man aged 30-40 years in good health and CMV-seronegative.

V gene TRBV7-9 combines with J gene TRBJ1-4, with TRBD1 matching over 7 bases. CDR3 size: 14 residues. V lost 6 bases to trimming and J lost 8 bases; unmatched junction nucleotides: 9. In germline, CDR1 is SEHNR, CDR2 FQNEAQ (reference sequence). DNA of the CDR3: TGTGCCAGCAGGGCGACAGGGCGCGGCGAAAAACTGTTTTTT. Amino acids: CASRATGRGEKLFF. Complete variable domain (other parts from reference TRBV7-9 and TRBJ1-4): DTGVSQNPRHKITKRGQNVTFRCDPISEHNRLYWYRQTLGQGPEFLTYFQNEAQLEKSRLLSDRFSAERPKGSFSTLEIQRTEQGDSAMYLCASRATGRGEKLFFGSGTQLSVL.

This chain joins TRBV30 and TRBJ1-2; D is unclear. V lost 3 bases, J lost 8 bases, and 10 bases lay in between. Germline lookup yields CDR1 GTSNPN and CDR2 SVGIG (reference sequence). The CDR3 runs 11 residues. CDR3 nucleotides: TGTGCCTGGAGGATGACGGGGGGCTACACCTTC. This gives the protein CAWRMTGGYTF.

The chain has TRBV10-3 and TRBJ2-5; D might be TRBD2 (6 bases). V was clipped by 0 bases and J by 5 bases, with 10 bases between them. CDR3 length: 14 residues. CDR1 is ENHRY and CDR2 is SYGVKD in the germline V gene. CDR3 DNA sequence: TGTGCCATCAGTGAGTCGAGTGGGGGGGAGACCCAGTACTTC. This sequence encodes CAISESSGGETQYF.